This T cell receptor beta chain comes out of a study of blood T cell repertoires in COVID-19. Study details: COVID-19 samples from acute and convalescent phases originated in the United States, Italy and Spain. Sources were T cells, B-cell-depleted T cells, or PBMCs; the material itself was cDNA or gDNA.

This clone was seen only once. This CDR3 has 13 amino acids. The junction had 4 bases not matched to a gene; V was cut back by 6 bases and J by 4 bases. Original analysis: Nucleated cell counts were estimated from reference gene primer amplification. TCRdb's table, derived via immunoSEQ multiplex PCR, lists solely in-frame clones and lacks some. V, J and clone size are taken as reported in that table, and D and trimming were inferred from the DNA itself. This table has about 40,000 clones, over 75% appearing once. The chain is built from TRBV12-3 or TRBV12-4 and TRBJ1-2; 8 bases match TRBD1. The TCR originated in a human donor in a cohort sampled during active COVID-19. Material for sequencing was peripheral blood. The CDR3, as DNA: TGTGCCAGCAGCACGGGGACAGGCTATGGCTACACCTTC. It is translated as CASSTGTGYGYTF.